This TCR beta chain was recorded in a study of technical replicates of blood from several donors. CDR3 length: 14 amino acids. CDR1 is MNHEY, CDR2 SVGAGI, per germline. Unmatched junction bases numbered 4, after V lost 2 bases and J lost 4 bases. Sequencing was performed with immunoSEQ multiplex PCR; in TCRdb, only in-frame clones are kept and a portion is missing. The sample consists of approximately 58,000 clones, roughly 84% of them appearing once. The rearrangement links TRBV6-5 to TRBJ2-7; 8 bases map to TRBD2. Sequencing input: PBMCs. This TCR derives from a human donor in good health. Some clones in this sample may be carry-over from other donors' samples. CDR3 amino acids: CASSYGSGAYEQYF. The CDR3 nucleotides are TGTGCCAGCAGTTACGGTAGCGGGGCTTACGAGCAGTACTTC.